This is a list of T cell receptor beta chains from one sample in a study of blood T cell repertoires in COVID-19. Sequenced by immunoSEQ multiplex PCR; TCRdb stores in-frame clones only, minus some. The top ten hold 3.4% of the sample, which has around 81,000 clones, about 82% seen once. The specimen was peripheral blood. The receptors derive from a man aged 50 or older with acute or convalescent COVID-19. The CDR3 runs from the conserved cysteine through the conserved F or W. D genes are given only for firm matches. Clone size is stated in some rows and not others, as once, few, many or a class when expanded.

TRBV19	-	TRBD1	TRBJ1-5	TGTGCCAGTAGTTCCGACAGGGCCCGCAATCAGCCCCAGCATTTT	CASSSDRARNQPQHF
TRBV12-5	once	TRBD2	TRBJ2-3	TGTGCTAGTGGTCGTTTACTAGCGGGGTCAACAGATACGCAGTATTTT	CASGRLLAGSTDTQYF
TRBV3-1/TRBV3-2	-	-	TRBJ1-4	TGTGCCAGCAGCCAAGACTATCAGGGTAATGAAAAACTGTTTTTT	CASSQDYQGNEKLFF
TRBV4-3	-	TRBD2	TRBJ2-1	TGCGCCAGCAGCCAGGGGACTAGCGGATCCTACAATGAGCAGTTCTTC	CASSQGTSGSYNEQFF
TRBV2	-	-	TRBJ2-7	TGTGCCAGCACCGACGGGGGATTCCCTGGCGAGCAGTACTTC	CASTDGGFPGEQYF
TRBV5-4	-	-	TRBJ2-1	TGTGCCAGCTCTGATGGACTCAACAATGAGCAGTTCTTC	CASSDGLNNEQFF
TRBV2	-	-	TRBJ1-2	TGTGCCAGCAGGAGGGATGGCAGCGCGAACTATGGCTACACCTTC	CASRRDGSANYGYTF
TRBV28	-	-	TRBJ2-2	TGTGCCAGCAGTTCTATGAGTCGGAACACCGGGGAGCTGTTTTTT	CASSSMSRNTGELFF
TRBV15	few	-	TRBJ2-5	TGTGCCACCAGCAGAGATTTGGGCAGCGAGACCCAGTACTTC	CATSRDLGSETQYF
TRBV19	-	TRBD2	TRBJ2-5	TGTGCCAGTAGTTCCACGTGGGGCGGGAGAGAGACCCAGTACTTC	CASSSTWGGRETQYF
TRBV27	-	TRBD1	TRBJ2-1	TGTGCCAGCAGTTTATCAGGGACAGTAAACAATGAGCAGTTCTTC	CASSLSGTVNNEQFF
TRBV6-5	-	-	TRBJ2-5	TGTGCCAGCAGTTCCCAGGGTCAGACCCAGTACTTC	CASSSQGQTQYF
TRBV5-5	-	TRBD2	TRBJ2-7	TGTGCCAGCAGCTTGGGCACTAGCGGCTACGAGCAGTACTTC	CASSLGTSGYEQYF
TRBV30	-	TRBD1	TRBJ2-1	TGTGCCTGGACCCCGGACAGGTCATACAATGAGCAGTTCTTC	CAWTPDRSYNEQFF
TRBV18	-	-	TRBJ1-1	TGTGCCAGCTCACCAGAACAGGGAAGAGCTTTGGCTTTCTTT	CASSPEQGRALAFF
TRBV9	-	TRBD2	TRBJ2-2	TGTGCCAGCAGCGTAGGTCTAGCGGGGGGGCCGGACACCGGGGAGCTGTTTTTT	CASSVGLAGGPDTGELFF
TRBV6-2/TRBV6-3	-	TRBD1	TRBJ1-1	TGTGCCAGCAGCCCAGACAGGGGAGGAACTGAAGCTTTCTTT	CASSPDRGGTEAFF
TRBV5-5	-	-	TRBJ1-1	TGTGCCAGCAGCTTGCAGGAGGGAGTGGGCACTGAAGCTTTCTTT	CASSLQEGVGTEAFF
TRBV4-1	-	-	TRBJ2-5	TGCGCCAGCAGCCAGGCTTCCGGGACAACACAAGAGACCCAGTACTTC	CASSQASGTTQETQYF
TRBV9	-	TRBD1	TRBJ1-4	TGTGCCAGCAGCCCTCAGGGGGCGGGCGAAAAACTGTTTTTT	CASSPQGAGEKLFF
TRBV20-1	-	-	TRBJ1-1	TGCAGAGGACACTCCACTGAAGCTTTCTTT	CRGHSTEAFF
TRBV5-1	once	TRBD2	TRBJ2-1	TGCGCCAGCAGCTTGAGGACTAGCGGGCCATACAATGAGCAGTTCTTC	CASSLRTSGPYNEQFF
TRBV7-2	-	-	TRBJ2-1	TGTGCCAGCAGCTTGCCCGGTGGTACGCAGTTCTTC	CASSLPGGTQFF
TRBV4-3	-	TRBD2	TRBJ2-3	TGCGCCAGCAGCCAAGATCTAGCGGGGTTCGTCACAGATACGCAGTATTTT	CASSQDLAGFVTDTQYF
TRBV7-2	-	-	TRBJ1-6	TGTGCCAGCAGCCGACCGAGCGATTCACCCCTCCACTTT	CASSRPSDSPLHF
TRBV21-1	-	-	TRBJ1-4	TGTGCCAGCAGAGAGCAGGGGGGAAGGGTGGGGAATGAAAAACTGTTTTTT	CASREQGGRVGNEKLFF
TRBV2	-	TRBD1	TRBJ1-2	TGTGCCAGCAGTCAATACCGACAGGGGGCGGATGGCTACACCTTC	CASSQYRQGADGYTF
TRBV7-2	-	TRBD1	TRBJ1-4	TGTGCCAGCAGGGAACAGGGGGCGAATAATGAAAAACTGTTTTTT	CASREQGANNEKLFF
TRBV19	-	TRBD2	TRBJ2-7	TGTGCCAGTAGTAGCACCGGGACTAGTCTCCGCGAGCAGTACTTC	CASSSTGTSLREQYF
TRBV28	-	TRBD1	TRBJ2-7	TGTGCCAGCAGTTTCAGTTTACAGGGGGCGTACGAGCAGTACTTC	CASSFSLQGAYEQYF
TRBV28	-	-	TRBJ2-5	TGTGCCAGCAGTTTAGGGCCAGGGGCGAGGGAGACCCAGTACTTC	CASSLGPGARETQYF
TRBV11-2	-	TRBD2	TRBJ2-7	TGTGCCAGCAGCTTAGATCCTAGCGGGAGGTTTGAGCAGTACTTC	CASSLDPSGRFEQYF
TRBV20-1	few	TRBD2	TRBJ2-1	TGCAGTGCTAGTGGGACTAGCTCCTACAATGAGCAGTTCTTC	CSASGTSSYNEQFF
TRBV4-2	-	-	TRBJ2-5	TGTGCCAGCAGCCGACAGACGTACCAAGAGACCCAGTACTTC	CASSRQTYQETQYF
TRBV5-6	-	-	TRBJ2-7	TGTGCCAGCAGCTTGCCCCCTAATAACTACGAGCAGTACTTC	CASSLPPNNYEQYF
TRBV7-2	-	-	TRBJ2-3	TGTGCCAGCAGCATCCAGGTTGAAGATACGCAGTATTTT	CASSIQVEDTQYF
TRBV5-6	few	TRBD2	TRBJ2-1	TGTGCCAGCAGCCCTGTGCTCGCGGGGGGGAACAATGAGCAGTTCTTC	CASSPVLAGGNNEQFF
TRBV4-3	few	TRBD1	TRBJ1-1	TGCGCCAGCAGCCAAACGGGACAGGGGTCTATCACTGAAGCTTTCTTT	CASSQTGQGSITEAFF
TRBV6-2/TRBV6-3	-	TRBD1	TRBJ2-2	TGTGCCAGCAGTTACGGTGTCGGGACAGGGAGCGGGGAGCTGTTTTTT	CASSYGVGTGSGELFF
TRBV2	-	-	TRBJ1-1	TGTGCCAGCAGTTACAGTGACACTGAAGCTTTCTTT	CASSYSDTEAFF
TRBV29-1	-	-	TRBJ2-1	TGCAGCGCCACGACGGCCTTGGGCCGTGAGCAGTTCTTC	CSATTALGREQFF
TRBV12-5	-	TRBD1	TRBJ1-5	TGTGCTAGTGGTTTGTCGCAGGGGGGCAATCAGCCCCAGCATTTT	CASGLSQGGNQPQHF
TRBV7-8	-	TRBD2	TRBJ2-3	TGTGCCAGCAGCTTAGTTGGTAGGGGACTAGCGGTAAGCACAGATACGCAGTATTTT	CASSLVGRGLAVSTDTQYF
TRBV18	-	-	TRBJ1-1	TGTGCCAGCTCACCACCAGGCAACAGGAACACTGAAGCTTTCTTT	CASSPPGNRNTEAFF
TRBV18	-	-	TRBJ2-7	TGTGCCAGCTCACAGGCAGGGCAAGGGGAGCAGTACTTC	CASSQAGQGEQYF
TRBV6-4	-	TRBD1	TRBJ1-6	TGTGCCAGCAGTGAGAGGGGACAGCCCGAAGGGTCACCCCTCCACTTT	CASSERGQPEGSPLHF
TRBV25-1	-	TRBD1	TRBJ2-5	TGTGCCAGCAGAGGGACGCCCGGGACAGGGTTGTTTGAGACCCAGTACTTC	CASRGTPGTGLFETQYF
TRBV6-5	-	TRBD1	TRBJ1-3	TGTGCCAGCAAGAACAGGGGTTCTGGAAACACCATATATTTT	CASKNRGSGNTIYF
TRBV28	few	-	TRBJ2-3	TGTGCCAGCGGATCGGGTGCGGTGAGCACAGATACGCAGTATTTT	CASGSGAVSTDTQYF
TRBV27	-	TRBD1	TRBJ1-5	TGTGCCAGCAGTTTGGGGGACAGTAGCAATCAGCCCCAGCATTTT	CASSLGDSSNQPQHF
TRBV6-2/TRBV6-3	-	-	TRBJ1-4	TGTGCCAGCAGTTCGACTCCCGGAGACCTAGATGAAAAACTGTTTTTT	CASSSTPGDLDEKLFF
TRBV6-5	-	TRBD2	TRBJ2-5	TGTGCGACGGCAAGCGGGGGGGGACTGGAGACCCAGTACTTC	CATASGGGLETQYF